This T cell receptor beta chain came from a study of blood T cell repertoires in COVID-19. The CDR3 loop spans 13 amino acids. The V gene's germline CDR1 is WNHNN and CDR2 SYGVQD (reference sequence). The germline V and J ends were trimmed by 0 bases and 11 bases, with 12 bases remaining between them. The table came from immunoSEQ multiplex PCR; TCRdb's copy has only in-frame clones and leaves some out. The table lists 200,000 to 300,000 clones, about 83% of them singletons. The rearrangement joins TRBV10-1 to TRBJ2-3; no firm D call. The clonotype comes from a woman aged 40 to 50 who had recovered from COVID-19. Sequencing used peripheral blood. The CDR3 region has the DNA TGCGCCAGCAGTGAGTCGAATAGCCAGAGGCAGTATTTT. It encodes CASSESNSQRQYF.